This T cell receptor beta chain was sequenced during a study of shared clonotypes between healthy human individuals. Germline V gene data show CDR1 as MNHEY and CDR2 as SVGAGI. The CDR3 is 14 amino acids. V lost 6 bases to trimming and J lost 3 bases, with 14 bases between them. Sequencing used immunoSEQ multiplex PCR; TCRdb keeps in-frame clones, though not all of them. In the table there are under 2,500,000 clones, approximately 94% of which are singletons. Healthy HIV-negative adults without recent acute infections or vaccinations served as donors. The receptor comes from a man between 18 and 35 years old in good health. The V call is TRBV6-5, the J call TRBJ1-2; D is possibly TRBD1 (6 bases). Specimen: naive CD4+ T cells sorted from blood. Documented subset: CD45RA+ positively selected. This CDR3 reads CASRKGEYYYGYTF. For the CDR3, the DNA is TGTGCCAGCAGGAAGGGGGAATATTACTATGGCTACACCTTC.